This T cell receptor beta chain originates from a study of T cell responses to AZD1222 COVID-19 vaccine. Germline V CDR1 and CDR2: LGHNA, YNFKEQ. Trimming shortened V by 1 base and J by 3 bases, and 7 bases separated the two germline ends. This CDR3 contains 14 residues. The repertoire was sequenced with immunoSEQ multiplex PCR; TCRdb's copy has only in-frame clones and lacks some. Of 73,000 or so clones listed, roughly four fifths are singletons. Sequenced material: peripheral blood, taken on day 0 of AZD1222 vaccination. This TCR derives from an adult in good health. J is TRBJ2-1 and V is TRBV4-2; D remains ambiguous. The chain's CDR3 is CASSQAGSYNEQFF. The CDR3 DNA follows: TGTGCCAGCAGCCAAGCGGGCAGCTACAATGAGCAGTTCTTC.